This TCR beta chain stems from a study of blood T cell repertoires in COVID-19. TCRdb keeps only in-frame clones here, not all; method: immunoSEQ multiplex PCR. The sample consists of some 60,000 clones, around 81% of them appearing once. Points on this clone: At one of its ends the junction is not consistent with the germline gene, which may arise from a read error.

CDR1 and CDR2 from the germline V gene are SGHDT and YYEEEE. The CDR3 totals 16 residues. This sequence originates from a man aged 55 to 69 with acute or convalescent COVID-19. The genes are TRBV5-6 and TRBJ1-2, with a possible D match to TRBD1 (5 bases). The sequenced sample consisted of peripheral blood. This chain's CDR3 is CARRVGGSAWIYGYTF. The CDR3 coding sequence is TGTGCCCGCAGGGTGGGGGGGAGCGCCTGGATCTATGGCTACACCTTC.